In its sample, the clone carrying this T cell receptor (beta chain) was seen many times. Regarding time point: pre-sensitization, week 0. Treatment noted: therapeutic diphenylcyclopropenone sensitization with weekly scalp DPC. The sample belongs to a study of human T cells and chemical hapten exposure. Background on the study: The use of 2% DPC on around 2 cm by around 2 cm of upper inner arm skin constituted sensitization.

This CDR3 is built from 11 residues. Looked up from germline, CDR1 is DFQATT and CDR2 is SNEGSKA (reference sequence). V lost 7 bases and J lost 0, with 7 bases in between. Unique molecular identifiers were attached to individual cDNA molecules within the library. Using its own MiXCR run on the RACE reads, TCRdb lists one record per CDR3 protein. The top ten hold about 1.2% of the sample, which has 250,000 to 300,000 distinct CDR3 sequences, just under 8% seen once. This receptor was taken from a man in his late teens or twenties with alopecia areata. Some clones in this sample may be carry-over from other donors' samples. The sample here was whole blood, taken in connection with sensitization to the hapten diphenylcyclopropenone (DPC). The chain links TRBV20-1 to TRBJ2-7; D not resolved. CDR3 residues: CSGSSSYEQYF. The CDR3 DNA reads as TGCAGTGGAAGCAGCTCCTACGAGCAGTACTTC.